What follows are 4 T cell receptor beta chains derived from one specimen sequenced in a study of T cell responses to AZD1222 COVID-19 vaccine. The table came from immunoSEQ multiplex PCR; TCRdb's copy has only in-frame clones and leaves some out. The sample contains roughly 140,000 clones, approximately 86% of which appear only once. Sequenced here: peripheral blood, sampled on day 0 of AZD1222 vaccination. The receptors here all came from an adult in good health.

This chain joins TRBV6-4 and TRBJ2-1; a weak D match, TRBD1 (5 bases). The length of the CDR3 is 16 residues. Trimming took off 0 bases at V and 1 base at J, with 10 bases between the two ends. Germline CDR1 MRHNA, CDR2 SNTAGT. The CDR3: CASSDSHRLSYNEQFF. The CDR3 DNA reads as TGTGCCAGCAGTGACTCACACAGGCTGTCCTACAATGAGCAGTTCTTC.

The rearrangement joins TRBV4-1 to TRBJ2-5, with D perhaps matching TRBD2 (5 bases). The germline CDR1 and CDR2 sequences are MGHRA and YSYEKL. The ends were cut back, 4 bases at V and 4 bases at J, with 13 bases in the middle. The CDR3 extends over 14 amino acids. The CDR3 sequence: CASSRVLVRETQYF. The CDR3 nucleotides are TGCGCCAGCAGCCGAGTACTAGTCCGAGAGACCCAGTACTTC.

V gene TRBV12-3 or TRBV12-4 combines with J gene TRBJ1-1, with unresolved D. The V gene lost 3 bases and the J gene lost 11 bases, with 10 bases spanning the gap. The CDR3 totals 11 residues. Written as DNA, the CDR3 is TGTGCCAGCAGTTTTCGCCGCCGGGCTTTCTTT. This codes for CASSFRRRAFF.

This sequence joins TRBV7-6 and TRBJ2-2, with TRBD2 matching over 14 bases. Germline loops: CDR1 SGHVS, CDR2 FNYEAQ. The CDR3 length is 15 residues. Trimming at V came to 4 bases and at J to 6 bases, leaving 1 base not matched to a gene. The CDR3 coding sequence is TGTGCCAGCAGCTGGACTAGCGGGAGGTCCGGGGAGCTGTTTTTT. As protein: CASSWTSGRSGELFF.